This T cell receptor (beta chain) was captured by sequencing in a study of OX40 agonist ivuxolimab in advanced cancers. The J segment lost 7 bases and the V segment lost 1 base, leaving 18 bases of the junction unmatched. CDR3 size: 19 residues. From germline, CDR1 is SGHAT and CDR2 FQDESV (reference sequence). Using immunoSEQ multiplex PCR, the repertoire was profiled, and TCRdb retains in-frame clones only, with some absent. The table records 100,000 or so clones, approximately 87% of them present only once. This specimen was CD4+ or CD8+ T cells sorted from blood, taken in a trial of the OX40 agonist ivuxolimab. The TCR comes from an adult with an advanced solid tumor such as melanoma, head and neck, liver or kidney cancer. This chain joins TRBV11-1 and TRBJ2-1, with 8 nucleotides matching TRBD1. The chain's CDR3 is CASSLGKGFGGQASNEQFF. In DNA, the CDR3 is TGTGCCAGCAGCTTAGGGAAAGGATTCGGGGGACAGGCCTCGAATGAGCAGTTCTTC.